The 28 T cell receptor beta chains presented below share a single source sample, sequenced in a study of cytomegalovirus exposure and HLA in healthy donors. Primers: 60 Vbeta forward and 13 Jbeta reverse. Measured with immunoSEQ multiplex PCR; TCRdb has only the in-frame clones, and not every one. The sample yields 190,000 or so clones, about four fifths seen once. Sequencing was carried out using PBMCs. Receptors were obtained from a boy aged 2 to 10 in good health and CMV-seronegative.

J is TRBJ2-1 and V is TRBV6-6, with 9 bases aligning to TRBD2. V was pared by 0 bases and J by 8 bases, with 2 bases of the junction left unmatched. The CDR3 has 14 residues. Germline V gives CDR1 MNHNY, CDR2 SVGAGI (reference sequence). The CDR3 DNA follows: TGTGCCAGCAGTTACTCCCGGACTAGCGATGAGCAGTTCTTC. Protein: CASSYSRTSDEQFF.

About this clone: At one boundary the junction diverges from the germline segment, which might be a read error. The chain is built from TRBV7-7 and TRBJ2-2, with TRBD1 matching over 9 bases. The germline V gene encodes CDR1 SSHAT and CDR2 FNYEAQ (reference sequence). This CDR3 comprises 17 residues. Written as DNA, the CDR3 is TGTGCTAGCAGCAAACACCCGGGACAGGGTAACACCGGGGAGCTGTTTTTT. Translating gives CASSKHPGQGNTGELFF.

The rearrangement links TRBV9 to TRBJ2-5; a weak D match, TRBD2 (6 bases). The germline gives CDR1 SGDLS, CDR2 YYNGEE. This CDR3 comprises 14 residues. V was trimmed by 0 bases and J by 1 base, leaving 7 bases between them. The CDR3 sequence: CASSVARGQETQYF. The CDR3 DNA reads TGTGCCAGCAGCGTAGCGCGGGGCCAAGAGACCCAGTACTTC.

The chain is built from TRBV21-1 and TRBJ2-5; the table's D gene call, TRBD2, was not cross checked with the DNA. TRBV21-1 is designated a pseudogene. The CDR3 is made up of 13 amino acids. The CDR3 DNA follows: TGTGCCAGCGGCGGGGGGGCAGGAGAGACCCAGTACTTC. It encodes CASGGGAGETQYF.

In DNA form, the CDR3 reads TGTGCCAGCAGGAGAGGGGAGCTGTTTTTT. This gives the protein CASRRGELFF. The chain uses TRBV6-4 and TRBJ2-2, with no clear D. The V end was cut by 6 bases, the J end by 8 bases, with 4 bases between. CDR3 length: 10 amino acids. Germline-derived CDR1 and CDR2 are MRHNA and SNTAGT.

The genes are TRBV6-5 and TRBJ1-4, with 9 bases fitting TRBD1. V gave up 6 bases and J gave up 10 bases; unmatched junction bases: 9. Germline V gene lookup returns CDR1 MNHEY and CDR2 SVGAGI. The CDR3 is made up of 14 amino acids. CDR3 nucleotide sequence: TGTGCCAGCAGCCAGCAACAGGGGGCCGGAAAACTGTTTTTT. Its protein is CASSQQQGAGKLFF.

The sample holds a few counts of this clone. This chain links TRBV5-6 with TRBJ2-5; 8 positions agree with TRBD2. Germline loops: CDR1 SGHDT, CDR2 YYEEEE. This CDR3 has 18 residues. V shed 0 bases, J shed 0 bases, and the junction held 10 bases outside the gene matches. The CDR3: CASSLVRQAGANQETQYF. The CDR3 DNA follows: TGTGCCAGCAGCTTGGTCCGACAAGCGGGGGCCAACCAAGAGACCCAGTACTTC.

As regards this clone: An end of the junction differs from the germline gene, which may be a read error. V and J are TRBV6-1 and TRBJ1-5, with D uncertain. Germline V CDR1 and CDR2: MNHNS, SASEGT. The CDR3 extends over 12 amino acids. The CDR3 sequence: CASREGEQPQHF. The CDR3 DNA is TGTGCCAGCCGTGAAGGCGAGCAGCCCCAGCATTTT.

This clone was detected only a few times. The V call is TRBV5-5, the J call TRBJ1-1, with D unclear. Looked up from germline, CDR1 is SGHKS and CDR2 is YYEKEE (reference sequence). V was clipped by 1 base and J by 6 bases, with 13 bases between them. The CDR3 totals 14 residues. In DNA, the CDR3 is TGTGCCAGCAGCTTGATCGAACAGCCCCCTGAAGCTTTCTTT. Protein sequence: CASSLIEQPPEAFF.

V and J are TRBV13 and TRBJ1-6; 8 bases map to TRBD1. Germline values: CDR1 PRHDT, CDR2 FYEKMQ (reference sequence). There are 15 residues in the CDR3. Trimming took 0 bases from V and 10 from J; bases not matched to a gene: 5. CDR3 sequence (DNA): TGTGCCAGCAGCTTAGGCCGACAGGGGAGCTCACCCCTCCACTTT. Translating gives CASSLGRQGSSPLHF.

The chain is built from TRBV30 and TRBJ1-4; weak D call: TRBD1 (6 bases). Germline V lookup: CDR1 GTSNPN, CDR2 SVGIG (reference sequence). Trimming took 3 bases from V and 6 from J, leaving 14 bases between them. The CDR3 extends over 14 amino acids. The chain's CDR3 is CAWRTGGNDEKLFF. The CDR3 region has the DNA TGTGCCTGGAGGACAGGAGGTAATGATGAAAAACTGTTTTTT.

This chain connects TRBV6-6 to TRBJ2-7; 8 bases line up with TRBD1. V lost 0 bases, J lost 3 bases, and 4 bases stayed unmatched. The CDR3 totals 15 residues. CDR1 is MNHNY and CDR2 is SVGAGI in the germline V gene (reference sequence). The CDR3, as DNA: TGTGCCAGCAGTTACTCGGCAGGGGGCCGCTACGAGCAGTACTTC. Its translation: CASSYSAGGRYEQYF.

This sequence joins TRBV5-5 and TRBJ2-1; 11 nucleotides agree with TRBD2. The CDR3 has 16 amino acids. V dropped 6 bases and J dropped 0; count of bases not matched to a gene: 5. Germline lookup yields CDR1 SGHKS and CDR2 YYEKEE (reference sequence). This chain's CDR3 is CASTSGLAVSYNEQFF. The CDR3 coding sequence is TGTGCCAGCACCTCGGGACTAGCGGTCTCCTACAATGAGCAGTTCTTC.

The chain couples TRBV7-6 to TRBJ2-3; D ambiguous. The CDR3 is made up of 15 amino acids. V lost 5 bases and J 1 base, leaving 13 bases between the germline ends. Germline V gives CDR1 SGHVS, CDR2 FNYEAQ. CDR3 nucleotide sequence: TGTGCCAGCAGCCCCGGTGGTGTTGGCACAGATACGCAGTATTTT. This encodes CASSPGGVGTDTQYF. Full variable domain (remainder filled in from reference TRBV7-6 and TRBJ2-3): GAGVSQSPRYKVTKRGQDVALRCDPISGHVSLYWYRQALGQGPEFLTYFNYEAQQDKSGLPNDRFSAERPEGSISTLTIQRTEQRDSAMYRCASSPGGVGTDTQYFGPGTRLTVL.

This clone was observed a few times. The CDR3 region is CASNQLVRETQYF. The CDR3, as DNA: TGTGCCAGCAACCAACTAGTCCGAGAGACCCAGTACTTC. The chain combines TRBV6-1 with TRBJ2-5; D might be TRBD2 (5 bases). The germline V gene encodes CDR1 MNHNS and CDR2 SASEGT. Trimming took 7 bases from V and 4 from J, leaving 13 bases between them. The CDR3 spans 13 residues.

The V gene is TRBV7-9, the J gene TRBJ2-7; 16 nucleotides line up with TRBD2. Germline V gene data show CDR1 as SEHNR and CDR2 as FQNEAQ (reference sequence). CDR3 length: 18 amino acids. Germline trimming cut 4 bases from V and 5 bases from J; bases unmatched to any gene: 11. CDR3 DNA sequence: TGTGCCAGCAGCTCCTCAGCCGGGACTAGCGGGGGGGTCCACGAGCAGTACTTC. Protein product: CASSSSAGTSGGVHEQYF.

There are a few counts of this clone. V and J are TRBV7-8 and TRBJ2-5; D unclear. This CDR3 spans 12 amino acids. The V end lost 0 bases, the J end lost 3 bases, and 2 bases lay between the germline ends. Germline CDR1 SGHVS, CDR2 FQNEAQ. This chain's CDR3 is CASSLAKETQYF. In nucleotides, the CDR3 is TGTGCCAGCAGCTTAGCCAAAGAGACCCAGTACTTC.

V gene TRBV6-5 combines with J gene TRBJ2-7; 8 bases are a match to TRBD1. From germline, CDR1 is MNHEY and CDR2 SVGAGI. The V gene end was trimmed by 8 bases and the J gene end by 1 base; junction bases not matched to a gene: 1. This CDR3 is built from 12 residues. CDR3 DNA sequence: TGTGCCAGCGGGACAGGATCCTACGAGCAGTACTTC. It is translated as CASGTGSYEQYF.

This sequence joins TRBV27 and TRBJ2-5; 9 bases are shared with TRBD2. V shed 2 bases and J 2 bases; nucleotides not matched to a gene: 0. Germline-derived CDR1 and CDR2 are MNHEY and SMNVEV (reference sequence). The CDR3 has 14 residues. In nucleotides, the CDR3 is TGTGCCAGCAGTTTACTAGCGGGACAAGAGACCCAGTACTTC. It encodes CASSLLAGQETQYF.

The chain employs TRBV7-9 and TRBJ1-4; D ambiguous. Trimming stripped 5 bases from V and 4 bases from J, with 14 bases between. Germline assignment: CDR1 SEHNR and CDR2 FQNEAQ (reference sequence). The CDR3 consists of 15 residues. Here the CDR3 DNA reads TGTGCCAGCAGCCCCGAGGGTAGGCTTAATGAAAAACTGTTTTTT. Its translation is CASSPEGRLNEKLFF.

V is TRBV6-5 and J is TRBJ2-7, with D uncertain. CDR1 MNHEY and CDR2 SVGAGI come from the germline V gene. The CDR3 extends over 14 amino acids. V lost 8 bases and J 4 bases, leaving 18 bases between the germline ends. CDR3 DNA sequence: TGTGCCAGCTCCCGGTCGGGTCCCTTATACGAGCAGTACTTC. It translates to CASSRSGPLYEQYF.

This clone came up once. This chain connects TRBV19 to TRBJ1-2; 8 bases align to TRBD1. Germline CDR1 reads LNHDA; CDR2 reads SQIVND (reference sequence). CDR3 size: 12 residues. Trimming took 7 bases from V and 6 from J; bases not matched to a gene: 4. The CDR3 spells CASNNRGDGYTF. For the CDR3, the DNA is TGTGCCAGTAACAACAGGGGGGATGGCTACACCTTC.

The chain recombines TRBV4-3 with TRBJ2-1; 9 nucleotides agree with TRBD1. This CDR3 spans 14 amino acids. Looked up from germline, CDR1 is LGHNA and CDR2 is YSLEER. Trimming cost V 1 base and J 5 bases; bases outside gene matches: 0. CDR3 sequence (DNA): TGCGCCAGCAGCCAAGGGACAGGGGACAATGAGCAGTTCTTC. It codes for CASSQGTGDNEQFF.

This clone appeared once. The V call is TRBV28, the J call TRBJ1-1, with D tentatively TRBD1 (6 bases). Germline assignment: CDR1 MDHEN and CDR2 SYDVKM. The CDR3 is 15 residues long. V was clipped by 4 bases and J by 4 bases, with 16 bases between them. The CDR3 bases are TGTGCCAGCAGTTCCCCTAACAGGGAATTCACTGAAGCTTTCTTT. It translates to CASSSPNREFTEAFF.

This chain uses TRBV19 with TRBJ2-7; D not certain. This CDR3 has 14 amino acids. The V gene's germline CDR1 is LNHDA and CDR2 SQIVND (reference sequence). V lost 4 bases and J 5 bases, leaving 15 bases between the germline ends. CDR3 sequence (DNA): TGTGCCAGTAGTAGCGGTACCGTCCCTCACGAGCAGTACTTC. Amino acids: CASSSGTVPHEQYF.

The chain couples TRBV6-5 to TRBJ1-2, with a possible D match to TRBD1 (6 bases). CDR3 length equals 13 residues. The V gene lost 6 bases and the J gene lost 3 bases, with 11 bases spanning the gap. Germline lookup yields CDR1 MNHEY and CDR2 SVGAGI. The CDR3 DNA follows: TGTGCCAGCAGGGAAGGGGGAGACTATGGCTACACCTTC. Translated: CASREGGDYGYTF.

The chain carries TRBV7-2 and TRBJ1-4; a possible D gene is TRBD1 (6 bases). The ends were cut back, 5 bases at V and 10 bases at J, with 20 bases in the middle. This CDR3 contains 15 residues. Germline V CDR1 and CDR2: SGHTA, FQGNSA. DNA for the CDR3: TGTGCCAGCAGCGATGGACAGCCCGGTATTGGAAAACTGTTTTTT. Translated, it gives CASSDGQPGIGKLFF.

The rearrangement uses TRBV13 and TRBJ2-3, with no clear D. V lost 4 bases, J lost 3 bases, and 17 bases lay in between. This CDR3 has 16 amino acids. Germline CDR1 PRHDT, CDR2 FYEKMQ (reference sequence). Here the CDR3 reads CASSSSYGYPTDTQYF. CDR3 coding DNA: TGTGCCAGCAGCTCTAGTTACGGGTATCCAACAGATACGCAGTATTTT.